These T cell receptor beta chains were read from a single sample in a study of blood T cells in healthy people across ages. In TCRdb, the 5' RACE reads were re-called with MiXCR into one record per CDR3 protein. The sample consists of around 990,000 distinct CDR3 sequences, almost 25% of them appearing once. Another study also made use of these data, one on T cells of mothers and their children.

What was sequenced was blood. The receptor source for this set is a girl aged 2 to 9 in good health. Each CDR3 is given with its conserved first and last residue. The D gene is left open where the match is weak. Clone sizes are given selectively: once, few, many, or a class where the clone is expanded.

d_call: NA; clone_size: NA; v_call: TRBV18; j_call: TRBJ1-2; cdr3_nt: TGTGCCAGCTCACCAAGGGGAGATATTATGCGGGTTAACTATGGCTACACCTTC; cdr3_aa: CASSPRGDIMRVNYGYTF
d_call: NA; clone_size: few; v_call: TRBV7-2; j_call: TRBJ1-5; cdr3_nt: TGTGCCAGCAGCTTAGGTTCCAGAGTAAATCAGCCCCAGCATTTT; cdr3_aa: CASSLGSRVNQPQHF
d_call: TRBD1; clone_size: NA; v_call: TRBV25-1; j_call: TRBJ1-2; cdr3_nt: TGTGCCACCGGGACAGGTTTCTATGGCTACACCTTC; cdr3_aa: CATGTGFYGYTF
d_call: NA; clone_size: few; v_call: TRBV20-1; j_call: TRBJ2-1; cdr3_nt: TGCAGTGCTAGAGAGGAAAATTCGCCGGTCGATGAGCAGTTCTTC; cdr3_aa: CSAREENSPVDEQFF
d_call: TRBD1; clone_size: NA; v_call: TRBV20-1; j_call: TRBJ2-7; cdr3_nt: TGCAGTGCTGAGACCGGGACAGGGGACCTCTACGAGCAGTACTTC; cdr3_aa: CSAETGTGDLYEQYF
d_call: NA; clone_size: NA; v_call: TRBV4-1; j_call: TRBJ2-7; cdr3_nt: TGCGCCAGCAGCCAAAGAGCTTTGCGGGACCTTCAGGGTTACGAGCAGTACTTC; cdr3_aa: CASSQRALRDLQGYEQYF
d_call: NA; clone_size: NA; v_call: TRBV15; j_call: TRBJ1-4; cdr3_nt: TGTGCCACCAGCAGAGATAAGAGGTTCGGACCGAATGAAAAACCGTTTTTT; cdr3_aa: CATSRDKRFGPNEKPFF
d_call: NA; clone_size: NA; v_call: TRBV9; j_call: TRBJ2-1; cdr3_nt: TGTGCCAGCAGCGTAGGTGGCGTCATCGGCAATGAGCAGTTCTTC; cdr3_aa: CASSVGGVIGNEQFF
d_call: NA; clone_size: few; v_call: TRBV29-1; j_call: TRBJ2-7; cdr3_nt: TGCAGCGTTGAGGGCAGGGGAGTCCACGAGCAGTACTTC; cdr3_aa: CSVEGRGVHEQYF
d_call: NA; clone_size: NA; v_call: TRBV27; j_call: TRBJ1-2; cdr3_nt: TGTGCCAGCAGTACCCTACAGGGTGCCTATGGCTACACCTTC; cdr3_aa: CASSTLQGAYGYTF
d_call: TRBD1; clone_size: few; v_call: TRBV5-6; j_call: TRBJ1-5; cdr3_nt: TGTGCCAGCAGCTTGAGGGGGCGCTTTGGTCAGCCCCAGCATTTT; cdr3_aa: CASSLRGRFGQPQHF
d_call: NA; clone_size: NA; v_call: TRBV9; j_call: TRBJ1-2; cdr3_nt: TGTGCCAGCAGCCCTTCGGGTTGGGGTAACTATGGCTACACCTTC; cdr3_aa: CASSPSGWGNYGYTF
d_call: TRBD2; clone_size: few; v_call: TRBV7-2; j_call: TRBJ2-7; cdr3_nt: TGTGCCAGCATCCCTAGGAGCGGGAGGGCCGGGGACGAGCAGTACTTC; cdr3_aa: CASIPRSGRAGDEQYF
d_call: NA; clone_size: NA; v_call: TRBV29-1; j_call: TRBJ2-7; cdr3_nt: TGCAGCGTTGAAGGGTTGACCGGGACAATCCGCGAGCAGTACTTC; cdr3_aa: CSVEGLTGTIREQYF
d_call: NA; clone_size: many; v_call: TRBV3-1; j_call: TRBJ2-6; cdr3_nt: TGTGCCAGCAGCCCGGTCGCCGGGGCCAACGTCCTGACTTTC; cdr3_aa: CASSPVAGANVLTF
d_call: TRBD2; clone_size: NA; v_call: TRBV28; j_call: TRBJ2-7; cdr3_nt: TGTGCCAGCAGTCTCACTAGCGGGCAAATCTCCTACGAGCAGTACTTC; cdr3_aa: CASSLTSGQISYEQYF
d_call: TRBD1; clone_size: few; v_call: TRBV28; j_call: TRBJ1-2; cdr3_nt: TGTGCCAGCAGTCGGGGACAGGGAGTTGGCTACACCTTC; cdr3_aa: CASSRGQGVGYTF
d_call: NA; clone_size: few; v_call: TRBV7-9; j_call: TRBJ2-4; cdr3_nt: TGTGCCAGCAGCTTAGTACTAAGTGACATTCAGTACTTC; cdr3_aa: CASSLVLSDIQYF